What follows describes a single T cell receptor beta chain. This sample was taken from a study of blood T cell repertoires in COVID-19. Study information: Collection of acute and convalescent COVID-19 samples took place in the United States, Italy and Spain.

Data came from immunoSEQ multiplex PCR; TCRdb stores just in-frame clones and leaves some out. The data show 90,000 to 120,000 clones, roughly nine tenths seen once. V gave up 0 bases and J gave up 0 bases, with 10 bases separating them. CDR1 and CDR2 (germline): SGDLS, YYNGEE. This CDR3 has 16 amino acids. This receptor was identified in a woman of 80 years or more with acute or convalescent COVID-19. The source material was peripheral blood. V and J are TRBV9 and TRBJ2-1; no reliable D call. The CDR3 nucleotides read TGTGCCAGCAGCGTAGGCCAACTGGTCTCCTACAATGAGCAGTTCTTC. Protein: CASSVGQLVSYNEQFF.